The rows below give T cell receptor beta chains drawn from one sample of a study of T cell changes during pregnancy in multiple sclerosis. Data came from immunoSEQ multiplex PCR; TCRdb stores just in-frame clones and leaves some out. The repertoire holds tens of thousands of clones, roughly 94% seen once, with 0.15% to 0.2% in the top ten. Sequenced here: CD4+ T cells from peripheral blood mononuclear cells, sampled in the second trimester of pregnancy. These receptors were collected from a female donor with multiple sclerosis, enrolled in a pregnancy study. Each CDR3 is given with its conserved first and last residue. D genes are given only for firm matches. For some rows the clone size is stated as once, few or many, or as a class when expanded; others skip it.

>TRBJ2-1|-|TRBV20-1|-
TGCAGTGCTGAGCTGCACAATGAGCAGTTCTTC
CSAELHNEQFF
>TRBJ2-3|-|TRBV5-4|TRBD2
TGTGCCAGCAGCTTTGGGGGACTAGCGTCAGATACGCAGTATTTT
CASSFGGLASDTQYF
>TRBJ1-3|-|TRBV18|-
TGTGCCAGCTCAGCAGGGGTAGTTGGAAACACCATATATTTT
CASSAGVVGNTIYF
>TRBJ2-2|-|TRBV4-2|TRBD2
TGTGCCAGCAGCCATCCCGGGACTAGCGGGAGCATCACCGGGGAGCTGTTTTTT
CASSHPGTSGSITGELFF
>TRBJ1-1|-|TRBV2|-
TGTGCCAGCAGTGAATCAGCGGGAGGGGTTAACACTGAAGCTTTCTTT
CASSESAGGVNTEAFF
>TRBJ2-1|-|TRBV7-9|TRBD1
TGTGCCAGCAGCGTTACAGGGGGCGGTGGCAATGAGCAGTTCTTC
CASSVTGGGGNEQFF
>TRBJ2-3|-|TRBV5-1|TRBD2
TGCGCCAGCAGACCTGCCGGGACTAGCGTAGATACGCAGTATTTT
CASRPAGTSVDTQYF
>TRBJ2-1|-|TRBV7-6|-
TGTGCCAGCAGCTCTGTACTCTACAATGAGCAGTTCTTC
CASSSVLYNEQFF
>TRBJ2-1|-|TRBV18|-
TGTGCCAGCTCACCAGACTCGGGTTCCTACAATGAGCAGTTCTTC
CASSPDSGSYNEQFF
>TRBJ2-3|-|TRBV6-5|TRBD2
TGTGCCAGCAGTGTTAGACTAGCGGCAGATACGCAGTATTTT
CASSVRLAADTQYF
>TRBJ2-3|-|TRBV19|-
TGTGCCAGTAGTCCAGGACAGCAGACAGATACGCAGTATTTT
CASSPGQQTDTQYF
>TRBJ1-4|-|TRBV28|TRBD1
TGTGCCAGCAGTCTGGACAGGGCCCCCGAAAAACTGTTTTTT
CASSLDRAPEKLFF
>TRBJ2-1|-|TRBV15|-
TGTGCCACCAGCAGAGAGAGCGGGTTGTACAATGAGCAGTTCTTC
CATSRESGLYNEQFF
>TRBJ2-5|-|TRBV7-9|TRBD1
TGTGCCAGCAGCTATCCAGAACAGGGGTATCAAGAGACCCAGTACTTC
CASSYPEQGYQETQYF
>TRBJ1-2|-|TRBV6-1|-
TGTGCCACCCACCAGCGGGGGGCCGGGTATGGCTACACCTTC
CATHQRGAGYGYTF
>TRBJ1-1|-|TRBV6-6|-
TGTGCCAGCAGAAGGGGGGGCGGGGGCACTGAAGCTTTCTTT
CASRRGGGGTEAFF
>TRBJ2-5|-|TRBV7-2|TRBD2
TGTGCCAGCAGCCCGGGACTAGGAGGTTGGGAGACCCAGTACTTC
CASSPGLGGWETQYF
>TRBJ2-4|-|TRBV13|TRBD2
TGTGCCAGCAGCCAACGACTAGCGCTACGGGGCATTCAGTACTTC
CASSQRLALRGIQYF
>TRBJ2-1|-|TRBV19|TRBD2
TGTGCCAGTAGTAGGCTAGCGGGAGTAAACTACAATGAGCAGTTCTTC
CASSRLAGVNYNEQFF
>TRBJ1-1|-|TRBV30|TRBD1
TGTGCCTGTACAGACAGGGGTTGGACTGAAGCTTTCTTT
CACTDRGWTEAFF
>TRBJ1-1|few|TRBV5-4|-
TGTGCCAGCAGCTTTACCTCCGGGAACACTGAAGCTTTCTTT
CASSFTSGNTEAFF
>TRBJ2-1|-|TRBV5-1|-
TGCGCCAGCAGCTCGAACAGGGCTAGGTACACCCAGCAGTTCTTC
CASSSNRARYTQQFF
>TRBJ1-5|-|TRBV18|-
TGTGCCAGCTCACCTCTGGCAGTTAGCAATCAGCCCCAGCATTTT
CASSPLAVSNQPQHF
>TRBJ2-2|-|TRBV6-5|TRBD1
TGTGCCAGCAGTTACGAGACCACAGGGGTCACCGGGGAGCTGTTTTTT
CASSYETTGVTGELFF
>TRBJ2-1|-|TRBV7-3|TRBD1
TGTGCCAGCAGCCGCCCCCTTGGACAGGACTCCTACAATGAGCAGTTCTTC
CASSRPLGQDSYNEQFF
>TRBJ2-7|-|TRBV30|TRBD2
TGTGCCTGGAACCCCCTGGGACTAGCGGGAGCCAACGAGCAGTACTTC
CAWNPLGLAGANEQYF
>TRBJ2-7|-|TRBV18|TRBD1
TGTGCCAGCTCACCGGGACAGAACTACGAGCAGTACTTC
CASSPGQNYEQYF
>TRBJ1-2|-|TRBV30|TRBD1
TGTGCCTGGTCCGGGACAGGGGGTTTTGCTAACGGCTACACCTTC
CAWSGTGGFANGYTF
>TRBJ2-7|-|TRBV6-5|TRBD1
TGTGCCAGCAGCCTCGGACAGGGGAGCTCCTACGAGCAGTACTTC
CASSLGQGSSYEQYF
>TRBJ1-4|-|TRBV6-6|-
TGTGCCAGCAGTCGACAGCCTCCTAATGAAAAACTGTTTTTT
CASSRQPPNEKLFF
>TRBJ2-2|-|TRBV7-3|TRBD2
TGTGCCAGCAGCTTAGACCGGGGGGGCACCGGGGAGCTGTTTTTT
CASSLDRGGTGELFF
>TRBJ2-1|-|TRBV7-3|TRBD2
TGTGCCAGCAGCTTAACGTTCGGGGGGATCGATGAGCAGTTCTTC
CASSLTFGGIDEQFF
>TRBJ1-1|-|TRBV18|-
TGTGCCAGCTCACCACGGCAGGGAGAAGCTTTCTTT
CASSPRQGEAFF
>TRBJ2-2|-|TRBV5-1|TRBD2
TGCGCCAGCAGCTTCTCCAGCGGGGGAGCTATTGGGGAGCTGTTTTTT
CASSFSSGGAIGELFF
>TRBJ2-1|-|TRBV18|-
TGTGCCAGCTCACCACCTGCAGGGGGGAACAATGAGCAGTTCTTC
CASSPPAGGNNEQFF
>TRBJ1-1|few|TRBV30|-
TGTGCCTGGAGTGAACAGGGCACAGAAGCTTTCTTT
CAWSEQGTEAFF
>TRBJ2-2|-|TRBV27|-
TGTGCCAGCAGTTTGAAACAGGGAATAGGGACGAACACCGGGGAGCTGTTTTTT
CASSLKQGIGTNTGELFF
>TRBJ2-7|-|TRBV5-3|-
TGTGCCAGAAGCTTGGGTCGGGAGTACTACGAGCAGTACTTC
CARSLGREYYEQYF
>TRBJ2-3|-|TRBV19|TRBD1
TGTGCCAGTAGTATGCGACAGGGCGCAGATACGCAGTATTTT
CASSMRQGADTQYF
>TRBJ2-6|-|TRBV18|TRBD2
TGTGCCAGCTCACAGACTAGCGGGGTCTCTGGGGCCAACGTCCTGACTTTC
CASSQTSGVSGANVLTF
>TRBJ2-7|-|TRBV15|TRBD1
TGTGCCACCAGCAGAGCCGGGACAGGGGCTATCGAGCAGTACTTC
CATSRAGTGAIEQYF
>TRBJ2-3|-|TRBV29-1|TRBD2
TGCAGCGCCGGGACTAGCGGGGGGTTCACAGATACGCAGTATTTT
CSAGTSGGFTDTQYF
>TRBJ2-1|-|TRBV5-4|-
TGTGCCAGCAGCCCCCCGGGGTACAATGAGCAGTTCTTC
CASSPPGYNEQFF
>TRBJ1-1|-|TRBV10-3|TRBD1
TGTGCCATCACTAGGGACAGGGGAACTGAAGCTTTCTTT
CAITRDRGTEAFF
>TRBJ1-2|-|TRBV5-6|TRBD1
TGTGCCAGCAGCTCGGTACAGGGGTCGACCTATGGCTACACCTTC
CASSSVQGSTYGYTF
>TRBJ2-3|once|TRBV10-1|-
TGCGCCAGCAGTGAGGGCCTCACAGATACGCAGTATTTT
CASSEGLTDTQYF
>TRBJ2-3|few|TRBV4-2|TRBD2
TGTGCCAGCAGCCGATCTAGCGGGAGCACAGATACGCAGTATTTT
CASSRSSGSTDTQYF
>TRBJ2-1|-|TRBV11-3|-
TGTGCCAGCAGCTTAGCGGACAATGAGCAGTTCTTC
CASSLADNEQFF
>TRBJ2-1|-|TRBV5-1|TRBD2
TGCGCCAGCAGCTTGGGCCCCAGGGGCGGGAGGGCCTTATCCTACAATGAGCAGTTCTTC
CASSLGPRGGRALSYNEQFF
>TRBJ2-5|once|TRBV30|TRBD2
TGTGCCTGGAGTCCTGGGACTAGCGGGAGGGACGGGGAGACCCAGTACTTC
CAWSPGTSGRDGETQYF
>TRBJ1-1|-|TRBV5-1|-
TGCGCCAGCAGCTTGGCCGGGCAGGGTGAAGCTTTCTTT
CASSLAGQGEAFF
>TRBJ2-1|-|TRBV11-1|-
TGTGCCAGCAGCTTAGGCAGGCCTGGCTACAATGAGCAGTTCTTC
CASSLGRPGYNEQFF
>TRBJ1-2|-|TRBV6-4|-
TGTGCCAGCAGTGACGCGGCAGGGTATGGCTACACCTTC
CASSDAAGYGYTF
>TRBJ2-5|-|TRBV15|TRBD1
TGTGCCACCAGCAGAGAAACGACAGGGCTTGGGACCCAGTACTTC
CATSRETTGLGTQYF
>TRBJ2-1|-|TRBV5-1|TRBD2
TGCGCCAGCAGCTTGGCCGCTAGCGGGGGGGCCTACAATGAGCAGTTCTTC
CASSLAASGGAYNEQFF
>TRBJ2-7|-|TRBV13|TRBD2
TGTGCCAGCAGCCGATCGGTAGCGGGGGGACGAACTTCCTACGAGCAGTACTTC
CASSRSVAGGRTSYEQYF
>TRBJ2-7|-|TRBV7-9|TRBD2
TGTGCCAGCAGCTTCGGGGGGTTCTCCTACGAGCAGTACTTC
CASSFGGFSYEQYF
>TRBJ1-5|-|TRBV6-6|-
TGTGCCAGCACCGGGGGCAATCAGCCCCAGCATTTT
CASTGGNQPQHF